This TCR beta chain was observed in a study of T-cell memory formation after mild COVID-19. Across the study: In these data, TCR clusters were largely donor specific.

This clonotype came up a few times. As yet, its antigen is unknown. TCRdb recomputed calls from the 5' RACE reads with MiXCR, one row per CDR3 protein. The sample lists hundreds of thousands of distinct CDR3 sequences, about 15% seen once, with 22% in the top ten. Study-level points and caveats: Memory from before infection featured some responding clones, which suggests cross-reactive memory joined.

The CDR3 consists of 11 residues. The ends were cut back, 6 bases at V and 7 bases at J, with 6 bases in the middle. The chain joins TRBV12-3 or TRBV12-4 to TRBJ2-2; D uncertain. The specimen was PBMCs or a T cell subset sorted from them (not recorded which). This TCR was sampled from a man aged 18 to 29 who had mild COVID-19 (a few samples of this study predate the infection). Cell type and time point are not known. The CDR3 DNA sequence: TGTGCCAGCAGGGGCCTCGGGGAGCTGTTTTTT. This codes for CASRGLGELFF.